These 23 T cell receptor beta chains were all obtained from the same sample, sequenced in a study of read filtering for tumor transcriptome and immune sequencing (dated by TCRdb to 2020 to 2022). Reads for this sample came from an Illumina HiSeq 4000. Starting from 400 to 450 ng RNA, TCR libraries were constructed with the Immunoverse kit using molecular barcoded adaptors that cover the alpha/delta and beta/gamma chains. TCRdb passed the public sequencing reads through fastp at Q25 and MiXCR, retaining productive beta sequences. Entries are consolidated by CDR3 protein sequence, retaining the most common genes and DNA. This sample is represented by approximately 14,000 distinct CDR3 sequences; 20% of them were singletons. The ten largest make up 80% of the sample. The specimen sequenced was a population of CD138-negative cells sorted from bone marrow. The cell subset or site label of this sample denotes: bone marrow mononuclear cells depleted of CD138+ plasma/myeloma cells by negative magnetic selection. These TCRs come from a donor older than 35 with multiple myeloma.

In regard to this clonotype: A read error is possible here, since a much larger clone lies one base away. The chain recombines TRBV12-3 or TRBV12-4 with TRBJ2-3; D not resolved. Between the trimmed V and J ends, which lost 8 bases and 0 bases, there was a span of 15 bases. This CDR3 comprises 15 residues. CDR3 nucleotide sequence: TGTGCCAGCGGTGCCTTCGAAAGTAGCACAGATACGCAGTATTTT. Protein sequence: CASGAFESSTDTQYF.

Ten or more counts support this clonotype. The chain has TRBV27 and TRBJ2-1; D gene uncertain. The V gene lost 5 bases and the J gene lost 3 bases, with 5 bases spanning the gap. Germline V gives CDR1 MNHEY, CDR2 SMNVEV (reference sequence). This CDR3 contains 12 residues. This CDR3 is CASSNNYNEQFF. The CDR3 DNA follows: TGTGCCAGCAGTAACAACTACAATGAGCAGTTCTTC.

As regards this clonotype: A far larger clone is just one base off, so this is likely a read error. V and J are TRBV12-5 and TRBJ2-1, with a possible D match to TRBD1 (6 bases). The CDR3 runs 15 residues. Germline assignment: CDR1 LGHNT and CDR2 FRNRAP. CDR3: CAISHRRGPYNEQFF. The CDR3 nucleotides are TGTGCCATCAGTCACCGCAGGGGCCCCTACAATGAGCAGTTCTTC.

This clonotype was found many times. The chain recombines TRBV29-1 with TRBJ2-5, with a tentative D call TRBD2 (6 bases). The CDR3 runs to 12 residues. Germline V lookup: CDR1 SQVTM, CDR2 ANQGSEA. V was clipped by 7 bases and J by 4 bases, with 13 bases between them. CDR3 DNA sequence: TGCAGCGCCGGTGGAGGGCGAGAGACCCAGTACTTC. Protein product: CSAGGGRETQYF. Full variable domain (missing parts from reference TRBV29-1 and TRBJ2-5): SAVISQKPSRDICQRGTSLTIQCQVDSQVTMMFWYRQQPGQSLTLIATANQGSEATYESGFVIDKFPISRPNLTFSTLTVSNMSPEDSSIYLCSAGGGRETQYFGPGTRLLVL.

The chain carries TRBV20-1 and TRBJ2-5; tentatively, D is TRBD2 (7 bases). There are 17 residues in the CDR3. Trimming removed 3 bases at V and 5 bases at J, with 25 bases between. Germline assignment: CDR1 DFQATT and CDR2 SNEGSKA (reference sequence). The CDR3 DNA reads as TGCAGTGCTAGGCTGATGGAGTTCGGGGGGCCGGGGGAGACCCAGTACTTC. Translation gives CSARLMEFGGPGETQYF.

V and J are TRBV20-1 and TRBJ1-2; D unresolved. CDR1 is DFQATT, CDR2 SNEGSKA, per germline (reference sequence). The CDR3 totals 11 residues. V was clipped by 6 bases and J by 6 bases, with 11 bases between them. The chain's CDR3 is CSAIEMDGYTF. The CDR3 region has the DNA TGCAGTGCCATCGAAATGGATGGCTACACCTTC.

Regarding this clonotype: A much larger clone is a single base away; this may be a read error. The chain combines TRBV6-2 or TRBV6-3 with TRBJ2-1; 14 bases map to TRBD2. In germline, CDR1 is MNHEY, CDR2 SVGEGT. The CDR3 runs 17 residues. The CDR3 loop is CECHETSGRGPYNEQFF. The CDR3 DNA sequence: TGTGAATGCCATGAGACTAGCGGGAGGGGGCCCTACAATGAGCAGTTCTTC.

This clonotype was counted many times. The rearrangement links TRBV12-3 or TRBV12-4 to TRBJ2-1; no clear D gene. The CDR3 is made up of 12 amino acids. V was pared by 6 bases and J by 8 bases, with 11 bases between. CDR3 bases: TGTGCCAGCAGCACTCCTGGGGATGAGCAGTTCTTC. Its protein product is CASSTPGDEQFF.

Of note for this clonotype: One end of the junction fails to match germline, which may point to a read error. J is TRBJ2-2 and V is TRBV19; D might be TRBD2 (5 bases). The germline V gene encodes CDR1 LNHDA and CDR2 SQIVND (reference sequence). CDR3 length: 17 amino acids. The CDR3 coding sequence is TGTGCCAGTAGTCCGACCTTGTGGGAGACGGGCACCGGGGAGCTGCTTTTT. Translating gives CASSPTLWETGTGELLF. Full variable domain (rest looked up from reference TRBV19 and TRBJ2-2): DGGITQSPKYLFRKEGQNVTLSCEQNLNHDAMYWYRQDPGQGLRLIYYSQIVNDFQKGDIAEGYSVSREKKESFPLTVTSAQKNPTAFYLCASSPTLWETGTGELLFGEGSRLTVL.

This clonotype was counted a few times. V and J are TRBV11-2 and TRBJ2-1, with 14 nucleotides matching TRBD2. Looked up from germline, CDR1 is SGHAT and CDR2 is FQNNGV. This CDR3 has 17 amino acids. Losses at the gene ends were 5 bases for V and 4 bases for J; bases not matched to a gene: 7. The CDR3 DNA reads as TGTGCCAGCAGCATGGGACTAGCGGGAGTGGGGTACAATGAGCAGTTCTTC. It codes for CASSMGLAGVGYNEQFF. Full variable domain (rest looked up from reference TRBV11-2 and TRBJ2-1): EAGVAQSPRYKIIEKRQSVAFWCNPISGHATLYWYQQILGQGPKLLIQFQNNGVVDDSQLPKDRFSAERLKGVDSTLKIQPAKLEDSAVYLCASSMGLAGVGYNEQFFGPGTRLTVL.

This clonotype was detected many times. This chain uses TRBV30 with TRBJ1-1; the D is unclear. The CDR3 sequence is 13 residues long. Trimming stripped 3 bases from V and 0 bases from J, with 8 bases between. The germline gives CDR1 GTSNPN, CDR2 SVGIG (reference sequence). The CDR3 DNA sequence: TGTGCCTGGAGCCGTGGCCTGAACACTGAAGCTTTCTTT. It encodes CAWSRGLNTEAFF.

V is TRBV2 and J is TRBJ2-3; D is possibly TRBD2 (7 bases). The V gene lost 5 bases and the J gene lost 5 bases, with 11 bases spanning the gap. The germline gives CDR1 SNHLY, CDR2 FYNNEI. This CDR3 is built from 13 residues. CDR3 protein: CASSYGGQDTQYF. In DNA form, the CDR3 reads TGTGCCAGCAGTTACGGGGGGCAAGATACGCAGTATTTT.

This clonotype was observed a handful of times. The CDR3 region is CSVEIGYEQYF. Written as DNA, the CDR3 is TGCAGCGTTGAGATAGGGTACGAGCAGTACTTC. This chain joins TRBV29-1 and TRBJ2-7; D not resolved. The CDR3 contains 11 residues. CDR1 SQVTM and CDR2 ANQGSEA come from the germline V gene. Trimming stripped 3 bases from V and 4 bases from J, with 7 bases between.

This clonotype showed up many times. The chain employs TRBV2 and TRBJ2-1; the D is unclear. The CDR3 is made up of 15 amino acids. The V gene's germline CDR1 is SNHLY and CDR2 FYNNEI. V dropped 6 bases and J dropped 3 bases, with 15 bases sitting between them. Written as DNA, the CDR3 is TGTGCCAGCAGCAACCGGGTCTTAGACTACAATGAGCAGTTCTTC. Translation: CASSNRVLDYNEQFF.

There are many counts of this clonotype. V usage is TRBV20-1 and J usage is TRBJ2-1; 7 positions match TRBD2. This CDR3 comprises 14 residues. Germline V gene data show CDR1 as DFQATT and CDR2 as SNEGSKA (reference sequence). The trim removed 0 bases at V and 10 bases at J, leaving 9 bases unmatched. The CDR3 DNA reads TGCAGTGCTAGAGATCAACGGGGGGTGGGGGAGCAGTTCTTC. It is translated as CSARDQRGVGEQFF.

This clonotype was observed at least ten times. CDR3 in DNA: TGTGCCAGAACCGGGACAGGGGCGAGAGAGACCCAGTACTTC. Its protein product is CARTGTGARETQYF. The chain employs TRBV25-1 and TRBJ2-5, with 10 bases matching TRBD1. This CDR3 has 14 residues. Germline CDR1 is MGHDK and CDR2 is SYGVNS. The trim removed 9 bases at V and 4 bases at J, leaving 8 bases unmatched.

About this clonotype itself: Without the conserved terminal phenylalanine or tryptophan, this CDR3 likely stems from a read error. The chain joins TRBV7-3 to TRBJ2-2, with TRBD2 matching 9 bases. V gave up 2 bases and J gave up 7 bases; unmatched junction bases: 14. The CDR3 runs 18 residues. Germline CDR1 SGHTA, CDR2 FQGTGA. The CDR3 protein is CASSLAGTSSGMVGELFS. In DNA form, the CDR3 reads TGTGCCAGCAGCTTAGCCGGAACCTCTAGCGGGATGGTCGGGGAGCTGTTTTCT.

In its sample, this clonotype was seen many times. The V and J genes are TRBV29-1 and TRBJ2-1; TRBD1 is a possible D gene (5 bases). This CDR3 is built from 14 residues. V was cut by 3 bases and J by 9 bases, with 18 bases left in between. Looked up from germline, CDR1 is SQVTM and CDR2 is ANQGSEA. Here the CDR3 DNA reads TGCAGCGTTGAGAATTTCAGGGTTGGCCGTGAGCAGTTCTTC. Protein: CSVENFRVGREQFF.

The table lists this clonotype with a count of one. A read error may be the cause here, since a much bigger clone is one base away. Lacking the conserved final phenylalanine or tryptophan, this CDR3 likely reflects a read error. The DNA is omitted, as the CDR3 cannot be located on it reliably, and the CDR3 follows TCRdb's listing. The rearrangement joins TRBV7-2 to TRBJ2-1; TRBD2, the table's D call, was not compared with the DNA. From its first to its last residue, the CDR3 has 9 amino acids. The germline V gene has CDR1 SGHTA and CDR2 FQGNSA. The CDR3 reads CAISLGLGC.

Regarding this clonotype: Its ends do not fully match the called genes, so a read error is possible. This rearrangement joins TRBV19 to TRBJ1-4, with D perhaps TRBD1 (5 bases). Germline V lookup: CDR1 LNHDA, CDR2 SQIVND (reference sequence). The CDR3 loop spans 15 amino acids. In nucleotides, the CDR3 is TGTGCCAGTAGTGTCCGGACCGCGGGGCCTGAAATACTGTTTTTT. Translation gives CASSVRTAGPEILFF.

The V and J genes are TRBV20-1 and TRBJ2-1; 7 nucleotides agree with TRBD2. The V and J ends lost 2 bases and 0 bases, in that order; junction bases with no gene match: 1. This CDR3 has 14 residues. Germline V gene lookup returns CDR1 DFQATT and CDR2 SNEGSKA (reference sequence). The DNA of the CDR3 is TGCAGTGCTAGACTAGCGGACTCCTACAATGAGCAGTTCTTC. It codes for CSARLADSYNEQFF.

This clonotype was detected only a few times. The CDR3 loop is CASPPRMTRDAQFF. The CDR3 coding sequence is TGTGCATCCCCGCCCCGGATGACACGCGATGCGCAGTTCTTC. The J gene is TRBJ2-1, the V gene TRBV21-1; the D segment call TRBD1 is taken from the table without a DNA check. TRBV21-1 is a pseudogene segment. The CDR3 consists of 14 residues.

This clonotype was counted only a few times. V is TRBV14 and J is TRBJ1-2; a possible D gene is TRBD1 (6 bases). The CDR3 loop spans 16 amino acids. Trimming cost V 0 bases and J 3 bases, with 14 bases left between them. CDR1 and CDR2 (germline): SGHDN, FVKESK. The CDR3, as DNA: TGTGCCAGCAGCCAAGATCTCTCACAGGGACACTATGGCTACACCTTC. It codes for CASSQDLSQGHYGYTF.